This entry concerns a single T cell receptor beta chain. Its antigen is unidentified. V was cut by 4 bases and J by 7 bases, with 14 bases left in between. CDR3 length equals 14 residues. CDR1 is SGHAT and CDR2 is FQDESV in the germline V gene (reference sequence). Chemo-refractory metastatic non-small-cell lung cancer patients received focal radiation with ipilimumab CTLA-4 blockade. The sample belongs to a study of radiotherapy plus CTLA-4 blockade in lung cancer. Across the whole study: Objective responses were observed in around 17% of patients, and disease control was achieved by about 30%. Findings and caveats of the study: Blood-borne expansion of tumor-derived TCR clones followed radiotherapy plus ipilimumab. How blood T cell clones changed early, along with interferon-beta, reportedly forecast response best.

Produced via immunoSEQ multiplex PCR; TCRdb's table is partial and in-frame only. The sample yields 90,000 to 95,000 clones, about 83% seen once. The source of this sequence is a human donor with non-small cell lung cancer who had stable disease on radiotherapy plus ipilimumab. The material sequenced was peripheral blood, taken from a patient treated with radiotherapy plus ipilimumab. The chain couples TRBV11-1 to TRBJ2-1; tentatively, D is TRBD1 or TRBD2 (5 bases each). The CDR3 coding sequence is TGTGCCAGCAGCTACGGGGCCAGCACGAATGAGCAGTTCTTC. This sequence encodes CASSYGASTNEQFF.